The source of this T cell receptor beta chain is a study of blood T cell repertoires in COVID-19 (TCRdb year 2020). About the study as a whole: Samples from collaborators originated in the United States, Italy and Spain and spanned both the acute and convalescent phases of COVID-19. The prospective study material was composed of cDNA or gDNA derived from T cells, B-cell-depleted T cells, or PBMCs. Nearly every sample came with metadata listing a de-identified subject ID, COVID-19 status, age in years and sex. Samples came from the ongoing ImmuneRACE study (first 160 participants) plus 1,254 subjects from 6 global collaborators. HLA class I and class II types, where available, came from metadata supplied by the sample provider rather than from assay-based typing. Deeply sampled blood TCRbeta repertoires from subjects exposed to, actively infected with, or recovered from COVID-19 were included in the dataset. The repertoires were released in a freely available public database intended as a resource for research on the immune response to SARS-CoV-2. General study outcomes and caveats: How much clinical and demographic metadata was included differed by source and by participant, and the metadata was provided uncurated.

Each collaborating institution followed its own protocols to collect whole blood in K2EDTA tubes. For TCRbeta analysis, collaborators shipped samples in one of three forms: frozen whole blood, isolated PBMCs, or DNA extracted from either of those sample types. TCRbeta CDR3 regions were amplified from genomic DNA using the immunoSEQ Assay, a bias-controlled multiplex PCR. The paper's data handling went like this. The number of nucleated cells in each sample was estimated from the amplification of reference gene primers within the assay. To quantify the absolute abundance of each unique TCRbeta CDR3 rearrangement, sequence reads were collapsed and filtered. Productive Simpson clonality was computed per sample as the square root of Simpson's diversity index over productive rearrangements. This is the immuneACCESS table as TCRdb keeps it, with only in-frame sequences that have V and J called. A part of the clones is gone; compared with another copy, unresolved V genes explain less than half, and the rest is unexplained. V, J and clone size derive from that table, while D and trimming were established from the DNA sequence. This sample has 85,000 or so clones in its table, and 81% of those were observed once. The ten largest account for approximately 40% of the sample.

As to this clone: No antigen is known for it. Base-call qualities are not available, and no considerably larger clone is one nucleotide away.

Unmatched junction bases come to 6, with V trimmed by 4 bases and J by 6 bases. CDR1 and CDR2, per the germline V gene, are SNHLY and FYNNEI. The CDR3 contains 14 residues, cysteine and phenylalanine counted. Only the CDR3 DNA stays, 42 bases, in frame from base 1. The rearranged segments are TRBV2 and TRBJ2-3, and 8 bases in between align with TRBD1. The receptor comes from a man at least 80 years old with acute or convalescent COVID-19. The specimen sequenced was peripheral blood. CDR3 sequence: CASSVQGASDTQYF. At the DNA level, the sequence is TGTGCCAGCAGTGTCCAGGGGGCGTCGGATACGCAGTATTTT.